The rows below give T cell receptor beta chains drawn from one sample of a study of blood T cell repertoires in COVID-19. Assay: immunoSEQ multiplex PCR; the TCRdb copy retains only in-frame clones and omits some. The table shows approximately 180,000 clones, with 85% occurring only once. The sample was PBMCs or T cells enriched from blood (not recorded which). The receptors here all came from a man aged 40-55 years who had recovered from COVID-19. CDR3s include the opening cysteine and the closing phenylalanine or tryptophan. D genes are given only for firm matches. Clone size is shown for a subset of rows, as once, few, many or a class of expanded clone.

>TRBJ2-7|TRBV30|.|.
TGTGCCTGGAGTGTAGGGGGTTACGAGCAGTACTTC
CAWSVGGYEQYF
>TRBJ2-7|TRBV10-3|.|.
TGTGCCACCTTAGCCCGGGCCCCGGAGGCCTACGAGCAGTACTTC
CATLARAPEAYEQYF
>TRBJ2-7|TRBV7-3|.|TRBD1
TGTGCCAGCAGCAAGACAGGGCCTAGAGCCTACGAGCAGTACTTC
CASSKTGPRAYEQYF
>TRBJ1-1|TRBV5-5|once|.
TGTGCCAGCAGGGAGCACCCAAACACTGAAGCTTTCTTT
CASREHPNTEAFF
>TRBJ1-5|TRBV4-2|.|.
TGTGCCAGCAGCCAAGGGTCACAGACATTAAGCAATCAGCCCCAGCATTTT
CASSQGSQTLSNQPQHF
>TRBJ2-3|TRBV5-4|.|TRBD1
TGTGCCAGCAGCCAGGGGGTTAGCACAGATACGCAGTATTTT
CASSQGVSTDTQYF
>TRBJ1-2|TRBV9|.|.
TGTGCCAGCAGCGTAGACACAGGGCCTAACTATGGCTACACCTTC
CASSVDTGPNYGYTF
>TRBJ1-2|TRBV28|.|.
TGTGCCAGCAGCCAACGACCAGGGAGGGACTATGGCTACACCTTC
CASSQRPGRDYGYTF
>TRBJ1-2|TRBV9|.|.
TGTGCCAGCAGCCGGGAGCAGGCGAGGTTCCCCCGCTACACCTTC
CASSREQARFPRYTF
>TRBJ1-2|TRBV7-2|many|TRBD1
TGTGCCAGCAGAGACGTGATTATGACAGGGGATGGCTACACCTTC
CASRDVIMTGDGYTF
>TRBJ2-5|TRBV5-1|once|TRBD1
TGCGCCAGCACCCGGGACAGGGTAGAGACCCAGTACTTC
CASTRDRVETQYF
>TRBJ1-5|TRBV19|.|.
TGTGCCAGTAGCAAACTCCAAGGACAGATTAGCAATCAGCCCCAGCATTTT
CASSKLQGQISNQPQHF
>TRBJ1-1|TRBV7-9|.|TRBD1
TGTGCCAGCCAACAGGGGTTTGCCACTGAAGCTTTCTTT
CASQQGFATEAFF
>TRBJ1-1|TRBV29-1|.|.
TGCAGCGTTCTCAGCCAGGGTAACACTGAAGCTTTCTTT
CSVLSQGNTEAFF
>TRBJ2-3|TRBV11-2|once|.
TGTGCCAGCAGTGACAGGCGGTGGGATACGCAGTATTTT
CASSDRRWDTQYF
>TRBJ2-2|TRBV4-2|.|.
TGTGCCAGCAGCCCCTCCTGGGGGGACGAGGGGGAGCTGTTTTTT
CASSPSWGDEGELFF